Listed below are T cell receptor beta chains from one sample, sequenced in a study of blood T cell repertoires in COVID-19. The method was immunoSEQ multiplex PCR; TCRdb's version includes in-frame clones alone and lacks a portion of them. The table shows under 130,000 clones, with roughly 84% occurring only once. The specimen was peripheral blood. The receptors originated from a human donor in a cohort sampled during active COVID-19. Both conserved end residues are part of each CDR3. The D gene is left open where the match is weak. Size is stated for part of the rows, as once, few or many counts, or as a class when the clone is expanded.

- 15 few TRBJ2-7 TRBV10-3 CAISAAPAGPYEQYF TGTGCCATCTCTGCGGCACCGGCGGGGCCCTACGAGCAGTACTTC
- 16 - TRBJ2-3 TRBV14 CASSQEQGPGIDTQYF TGTGCCAGCAGCCAAGAGCAGGGCCCAGGGATAGATACGCAGTATTTT
- 15 - TRBJ2-3 TRBV25-1 CASSEQRVRQYTQYF TGTGCCAGCAGTGAACAGCGCGTCCGACAGTATACGCAGTATTTT
- 15 - TRBJ1-3 TRBV5-4 CASSLGSGSGNTIYF TGTGCCAGCAGCTTGGGGTCGGGGAGTGGAAACACCATATATTTT
TRBD2 16 once TRBJ2-1 TRBV11-3 CASSLVSLAGANEQFF TGTGCCAGCAGCTTAGTCTCCCTAGCGGGGGCCAATGAGCAGTTCTTC
- 11 - TRBJ1-2 TRBV30 CAWILDYGYTF TGTGCCTGGATTCTTGACTATGGCTACACCTTC
- 13 - TRBJ1-2 TRBV9 CASTRTGFLGYTF TGTGCCAGCACCAGAACAGGGTTTTTAGGCTACACCTTC
- 14 - TRBJ1-1 TRBV19 CASSAGPGGAEAFF TGTGCCAGTAGTGCGGGCCCCGGCGGAGCTGAAGCTTTCTTT
- 15 - TRBJ2-2 TRBV5-1 CASSLQGQNTGELFF TGCGCCAGCAGCTTGCAGGGCCAGAACACCGGGGAGCTGTTTTTT
- 14 - TRBJ2-2 TRBV4-1 CASSQGAGSGELFF TGCGCCAGCAGCCAAGGGGCAGGTAGCGGGGAGCTGTTTTTT
- 14 - TRBJ2-3 TRBV27 CASSSLVEVDTQYF TGTGCCAGCAGTTCCCTAGTGGAGGTGGATACGCAGTATTTT
- 13 - TRBJ2-1 TRBV6-5 CASREQAYNEQFF TGTGCCAGCAGAGAGCAGGCATATAATGAGCAGTTCTTC
- 15 once TRBJ2-7 TRBV7-9 CASSLAPGTIYEQYF TGTGCCAGCAGCTTAGCTCCAGGGACAATCTACGAGCAGTACTTC
TRBD2 15 - TRBJ2-3 TRBV11-2 CASSLGGGGVDTQYF TGTGCCAGCAGCTTGGGTGGGGGGGGAGTAGATACGCAGTATTTT
- 13 - TRBJ2-3 TRBV4-2 CASAGGPTDTQYF TGTGCCAGTGCAGGGGGGCCCACAGATACGCAGTATTTT
- 13 - TRBJ1-5 TRBV19 CASSIRLNQPQHF TGTGCCAGTAGTATTAGATTGAATCAGCCCCAGCATTTT
- 13 - TRBJ2-3 TRBV2 CASSWGQTDTQYF TGTGCCAGCTCCTGGGGGCAAACAGATACGCAGTATTTT
- 11 - TRBJ2-3 TRBV25-1 CASSVRDTQYF TGTGCCAGCAGTGTCAGAGATACGCAGTATTTT
- 12 - TRBJ1-2 TRBV25-1 CASSGQEDGYTF TGTGCCAGCAGTGGACAGGAGGATGGCTACACCTTC
- 15 once TRBJ1-1 TRBV5-1 CASSLGTGWVTEAFF TGCGCCAGCAGCTTGGGGACGGGATGGGTAACTGAAGCTTTCTTT
TRBD1 16 - TRBJ2-7 TRBV7-2 CASTWAGTGRVYEQYF TGTGCCAGCACTTGGGCGGGGACAGGGAGGGTCTACGAGCAGTACTTC
- 13 - TRBJ1-1 TRBV29-1 CSVVRDTNTEAFF TGCAGCGTTGTGAGGGACACCAACACTGAAGCTTTCTTT
- 12 - TRBJ2-7 TRBV7-2 CASSGSGYEQYF TGTGCCAGCAGCGGGAGCGGCTACGAGCAGTACTTC
TRBD1 14 - TRBJ1-1 TRBV7-9 CASSLTGALTEAFF TGTGCCAGCAGCTTGACAGGGGCCCTCACTGAAGCTTTCTTT
TRBD2 16 once TRBJ2-5 TRBV4-2 CASSQDGTSGAETQYF TGTGCCAGCAGCCAAGATGGGACTAGCGGGGCGGAGACCCAGTACTTC